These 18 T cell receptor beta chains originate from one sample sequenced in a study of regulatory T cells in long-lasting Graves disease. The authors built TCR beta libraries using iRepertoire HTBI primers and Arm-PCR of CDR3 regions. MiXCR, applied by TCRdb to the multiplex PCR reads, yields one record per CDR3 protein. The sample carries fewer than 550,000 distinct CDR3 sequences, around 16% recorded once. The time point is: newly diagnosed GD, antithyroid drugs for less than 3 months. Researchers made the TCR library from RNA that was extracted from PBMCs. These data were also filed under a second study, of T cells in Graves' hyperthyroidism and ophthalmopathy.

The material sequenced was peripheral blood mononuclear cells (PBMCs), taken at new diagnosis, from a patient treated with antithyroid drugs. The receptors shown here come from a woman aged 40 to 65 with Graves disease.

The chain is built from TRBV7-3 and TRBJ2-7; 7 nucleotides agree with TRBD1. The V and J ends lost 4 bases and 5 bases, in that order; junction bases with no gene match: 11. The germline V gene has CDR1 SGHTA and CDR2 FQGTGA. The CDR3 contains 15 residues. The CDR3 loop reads CASSYRQGPSDEQYF. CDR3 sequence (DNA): TGTGCCAGCAGCTACCGACAGGGCCCCTCGGACGAGCAGTACTTC.

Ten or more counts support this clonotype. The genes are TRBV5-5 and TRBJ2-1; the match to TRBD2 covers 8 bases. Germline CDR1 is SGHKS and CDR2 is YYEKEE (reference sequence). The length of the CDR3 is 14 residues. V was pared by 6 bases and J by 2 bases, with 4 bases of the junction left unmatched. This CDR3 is CASTGGGAYNEQFF. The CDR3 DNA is TGTGCCAGCACCGGGGGGGGCGCCTACAATGAGCAGTTCTTC.

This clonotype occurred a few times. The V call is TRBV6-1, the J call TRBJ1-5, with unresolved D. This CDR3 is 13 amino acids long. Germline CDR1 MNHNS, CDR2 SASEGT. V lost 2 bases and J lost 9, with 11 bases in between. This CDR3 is CASSEFGGGPQHF. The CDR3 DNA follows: TGTGCCAGCAGTGAATTTGGTGGAGGGCCCCAGCATTTT.

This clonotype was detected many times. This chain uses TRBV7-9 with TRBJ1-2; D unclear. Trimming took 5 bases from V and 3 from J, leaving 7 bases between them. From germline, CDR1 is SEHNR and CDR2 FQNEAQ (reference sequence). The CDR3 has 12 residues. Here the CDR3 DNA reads TGTGCCAGCAGCCTAGACTACTATGGCTACACCTTC. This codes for CASSLDYYGYTF.

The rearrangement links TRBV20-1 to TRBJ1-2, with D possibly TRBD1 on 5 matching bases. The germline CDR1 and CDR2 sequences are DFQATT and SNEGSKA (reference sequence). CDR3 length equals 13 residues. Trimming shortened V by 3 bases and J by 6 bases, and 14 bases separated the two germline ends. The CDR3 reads CSARPHGRDGYTF. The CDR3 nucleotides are TGCAGTGCTAGGCCCCACGGCAGGGATGGCTACACCTTC.

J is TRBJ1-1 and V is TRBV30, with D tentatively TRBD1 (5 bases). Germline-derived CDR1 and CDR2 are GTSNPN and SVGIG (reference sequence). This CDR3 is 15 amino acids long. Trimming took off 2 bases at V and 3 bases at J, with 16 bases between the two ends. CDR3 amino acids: CAWSPRGGADTEAFF. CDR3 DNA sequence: TGTGCCTGGAGTCCCCGGGGAGGGGCGGACACTGAAGCTTTCTTT. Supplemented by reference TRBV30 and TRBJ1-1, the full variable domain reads SQTIHQWPATLVQPVGSPLSLECTVEGTSNPNLYWYRQAAGRGLQLLFYSVGIGQISSEVPQNLSASRPQDRQFILSSKKLLLSDSGFYLCAWSPRGGADTEAFFGQGTRLTVV.

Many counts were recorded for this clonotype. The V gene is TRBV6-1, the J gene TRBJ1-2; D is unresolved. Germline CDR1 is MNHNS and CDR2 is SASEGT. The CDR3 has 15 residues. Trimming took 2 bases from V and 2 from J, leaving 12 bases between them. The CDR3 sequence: CASSERLGLNYGYTF. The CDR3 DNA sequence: TGTGCCAGCAGTGAAAGGCTGGGGTTAAACTATGGCTACACCTTC.

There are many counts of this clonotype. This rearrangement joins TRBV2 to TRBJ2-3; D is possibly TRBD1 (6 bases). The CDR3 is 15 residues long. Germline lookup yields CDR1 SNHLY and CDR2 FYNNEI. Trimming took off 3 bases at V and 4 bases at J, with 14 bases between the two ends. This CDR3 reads CASSEGPGDSDTQYF. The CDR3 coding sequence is TGTGCCAGCAGTGAGGGGCCAGGGGATTCAGATACGCAGTATTTT.

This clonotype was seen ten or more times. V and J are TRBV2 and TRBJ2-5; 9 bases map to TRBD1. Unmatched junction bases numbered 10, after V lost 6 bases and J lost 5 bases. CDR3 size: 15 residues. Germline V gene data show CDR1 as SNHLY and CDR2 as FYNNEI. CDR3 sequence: CASRGGTGMRETQYF. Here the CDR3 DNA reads TGTGCCAGCAGGGGCGGGACAGGGATGAGGGAGACCCAGTACTTC.

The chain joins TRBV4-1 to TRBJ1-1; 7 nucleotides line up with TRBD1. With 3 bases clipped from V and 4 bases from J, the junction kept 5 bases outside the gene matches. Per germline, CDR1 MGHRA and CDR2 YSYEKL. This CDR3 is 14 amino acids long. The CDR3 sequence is CASSQPTGSTEAFF. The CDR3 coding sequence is TGCGCCAGCAGCCAGCCGACAGGGTCCACTGAAGCTTTCTTT.

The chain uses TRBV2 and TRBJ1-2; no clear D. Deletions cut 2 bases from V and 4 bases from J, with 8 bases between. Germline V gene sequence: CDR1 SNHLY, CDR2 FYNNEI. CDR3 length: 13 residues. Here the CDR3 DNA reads TGTGCCAGCAGTGAATATCGGGGCTATGGCTACACCTTC. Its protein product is CASSEYRGYGYTF.

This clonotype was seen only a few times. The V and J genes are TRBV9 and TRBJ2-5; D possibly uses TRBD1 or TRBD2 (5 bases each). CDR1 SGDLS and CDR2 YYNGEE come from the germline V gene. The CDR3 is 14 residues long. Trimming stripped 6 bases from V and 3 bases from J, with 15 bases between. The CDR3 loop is CASTSGPNEETQYF. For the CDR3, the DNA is TGTGCCAGCACCTCGGGACCCAACGAAGAGACCCAGTACTTC.

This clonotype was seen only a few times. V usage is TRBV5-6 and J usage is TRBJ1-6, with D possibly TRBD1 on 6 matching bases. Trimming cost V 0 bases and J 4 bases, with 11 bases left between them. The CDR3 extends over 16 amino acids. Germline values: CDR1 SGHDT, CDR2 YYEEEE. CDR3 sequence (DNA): TGTGCCAGCAGCTTGGAGTCCAGGGGTTATAATTCACCCCTCCACTTT. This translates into CASSLESRGYNSPLHF.

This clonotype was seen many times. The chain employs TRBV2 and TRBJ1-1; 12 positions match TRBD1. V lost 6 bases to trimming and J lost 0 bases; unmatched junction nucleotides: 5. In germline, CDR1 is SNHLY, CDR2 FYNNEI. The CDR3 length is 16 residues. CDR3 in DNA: TGTGCCAGCAGGCCGGGACAGGGGGCCGTGAACACTGAAGCTTTCTTT. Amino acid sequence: CASRPGQGAVNTEAFF.

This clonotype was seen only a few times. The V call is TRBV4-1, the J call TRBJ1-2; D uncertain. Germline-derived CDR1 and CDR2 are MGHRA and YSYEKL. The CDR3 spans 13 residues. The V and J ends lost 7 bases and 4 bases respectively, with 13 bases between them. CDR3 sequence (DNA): TGCGCCAGCAAAGGTGGGGTATTCTATGGCTACACCTTC. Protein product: CASKGGVFYGYTF.

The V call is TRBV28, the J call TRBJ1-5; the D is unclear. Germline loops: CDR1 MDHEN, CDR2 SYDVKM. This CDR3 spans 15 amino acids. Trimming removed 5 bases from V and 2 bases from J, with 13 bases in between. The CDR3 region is CASSPPGERNQPQHF. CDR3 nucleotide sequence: TGTGCCAGCAGTCCCCCGGGTGAACGCAATCAGCCCCAGCATTTT.

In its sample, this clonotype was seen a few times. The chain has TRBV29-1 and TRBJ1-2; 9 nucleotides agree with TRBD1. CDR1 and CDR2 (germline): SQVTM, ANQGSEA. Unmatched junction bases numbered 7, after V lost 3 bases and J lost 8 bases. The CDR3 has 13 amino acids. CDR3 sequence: CSVDLQGARGYTF. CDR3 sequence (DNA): TGCAGCGTTGATTTACAGGGGGCGAGAGGCTACACCTTC.

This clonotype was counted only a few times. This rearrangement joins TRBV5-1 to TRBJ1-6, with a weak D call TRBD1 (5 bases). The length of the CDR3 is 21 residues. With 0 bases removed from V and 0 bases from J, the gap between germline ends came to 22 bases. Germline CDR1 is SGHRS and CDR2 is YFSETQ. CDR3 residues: CASSLGGRGARQSSYNSPLHF. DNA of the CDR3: TGCGCCAGCAGCTTGGGAGGACGAGGGGCGAGACAAAGCTCCTATAATTCACCCCTCCACTTT.